The clone carrying this TCR beta chain was counted between two and nine times. Clones were read by immunoSEQ multiplex PCR, and TCRdb kept only the in-frame ones, dropping some. This repertoire shows about 100,000 clones, approximately 90% found once; its top ten account for 7.8%. The entry originates in a study of control samples from healthy donors and cancer patients. V trimming: 8 bases; J trimming: 3 bases; junction bases outside the gene matches: 10. The CDR3 length is 14 residues. In germline, CDR1 is LNHDA, CDR2 SQIVND (reference sequence). This chain links TRBV19 with TRBJ2-7; 7 bases are a match to TRBD1. Material: blood. The receptor comes from a man in his thirties or forties in good health. The chain's CDR3 is CASSPGQAYYEQYF. CDR3 bases: TGTGCCAGTTCCCCCGGACAGGCTTACTACGAGCAGTACTTC.